This passage covers 16 T cell receptor beta chains from one sample sequenced in a study of radiotherapy plus CTLA-4 blockade in lung cancer. Profiled with immunoSEQ multiplex PCR; TCRdb holds only in-frame clones, not every one. The sample contains tens of thousands of clones, around 74% of which appear only once. This specimen consisted of peripheral blood, obtained from a patient treated with radiotherapy plus ipilimumab. The receptors come from a human donor with non-small cell lung cancer whose response to radiotherapy plus ipilimumab could not be evaluated.

This clone was observed a single time. CDR3 amino acids: CASSQEGENTEAFF. The CDR3 nucleotides read TGTGCCAGCAGCCAAGAGGGGGAGAACACTGAAGCTTTCTTT. The chain carries TRBV7-2 and TRBJ1-1; tentative D call: TRBD1 (6 bases). The CDR3 extends over 14 amino acids. Germline V gene sequence: CDR1 SGHTA, CDR2 FQGNSA. The V gene lost 5 bases and the J gene lost 1 base, with 11 bases spanning the gap.

CDR3 sequence reads: CASSGVLFPYEQYF. CDR3 nucleotide sequence: TGTGCCAGCAGTGGAGTCCTTTTCCCCTACGAGCAGTACTTC. The V call is TRBV6-5, the J call TRBJ2-7, with D unclear. The CDR3 spans 14 residues. Trimming shortened V by 5 bases and J by 2 bases, and 13 bases separated the two germline ends. The germline gives CDR1 MNHEY, CDR2 SVGAGI.

The chain links TRBV12-2 to TRBJ2-5; the table gives TRBD1 as D, unverified against the DNA. TRBV12-2 is flagged as a pseudogene. The CDR3 has 18 amino acids. CDR3 sequence: CASRLAEHMGLGEETQYF. The DNA of the CDR3 is TGTGCAAGTCGCTTAGCCGAACATATGGGATTAGGGGAAGAGACCCAGTACTTC.

The rearrangement links TRBV30 to TRBJ1-2, with D unresolved. The CDR3 length is 11 residues. From germline, CDR1 is GTSNPN and CDR2 SVGIG (reference sequence). Trimming took off 4 bases at V and 8 bases at J, with 11 bases between the two ends. CDR3 region: CAWIARGGYTF. CDR3 sequence (DNA): TGTGCCTGGATCGCCCGAGGAGGCTACACCTTC.

The chain has TRBV27 and TRBJ2-7; TRBD1 aligns across 7 bases. V lost 3 bases to trimming and J lost 3 bases; unmatched junction nucleotides: 2. Looked up from germline, CDR1 is MNHEY and CDR2 is SMNVEV (reference sequence). The CDR3 sequence is 13 residues long. The CDR3 DNA sequence: TGTGCCAGCAGTTTGCCAGGGGGCTACGAGCAGTACTTC. Residues: CASSLPGGYEQYF.

The rearrangement joins TRBV30 to TRBJ2-5; 7 bases match TRBD1. Trimming at V came to 0 bases and at J to 4 bases, leaving 2 bases not matched to a gene. The CDR3 length is 13 residues. Germline CDR1 is GTSNPN and CDR2 is SVGIG (reference sequence). CDR3 sequence (DNA): TGTGCCTGGAGTGTTTCAGGGGGAGAGACCCAGTACTTC. Amino acid sequence: CAWSVSGGETQYF.

This clone was seen just once. Other DNA sequences in the sample encode the same CDR3. The rearrangement uses TRBV2 and TRBJ1-2; 11 bases agree with TRBD1. V gave up 6 bases and J gave up 4 bases; unmatched junction bases: 7. Germline V CDR1 and CDR2: SNHLY, FYNNEI. The CDR3 runs 15 residues. CDR3 sequence reads: CASRRTGGSSYGYTF. CDR3 sequence (DNA): TGTGCCAGCAGGAGGACAGGGGGCAGTAGCTATGGCTACACCTTC.

The chain recombines TRBV7-3 with TRBJ2-5, with 8 bases identical to TRBD2. This CDR3 is built from 15 residues. From germline, CDR1 is SGHTA and CDR2 FQGTGA. V lost 2 bases to trimming and J lost 4 bases; unmatched junction nucleotides: 6. The CDR3 bases are TGTGCCAGCAGCTTACGGGGGGGCCCTTCAGAGACCCAGTACTTC. Its translation: CASSLRGGPSETQYF.

The chain is built from TRBV5-4 and TRBJ1-2; D is uncertain. The germline CDR1 and CDR2 sequences are SGHNT and YYREEE (reference sequence). V was cut by 2 bases and J by 0 bases, with 11 bases left in between. The CDR3 contains 15 residues. CDR3 in DNA: TGTGCCAGCAGCTTCGTACAGAACGCTAACTATGGCTACACCTTC. Its protein is CASSFVQNANYGYTF. Combining the CDR3 with reference TRBV5-4 and TRBJ1-2 gives the whole variable domain ETGVTQSPTHLIKTRGQQVTLRCSSQSGHNTVSWYQQALGQGPQFIFQYYREEENGRGNFPPRFSGLQFPNYSSELNVNALELDDSALYLCASSFVQNANYGYTFGSGTRLTVV.

V is TRBV11-2 and J is TRBJ2-5, with 9 bases identical to TRBD2. Per the germline V gene, CDR1 is SGHAT and CDR2 is FQNNGV. V trimming: 5 bases; J trimming: 5 bases; junction bases outside the gene matches: 18. CDR3 length: 18 amino acids. DNA for the CDR3: TGTGCCAGCAGCCCGAGCGGCTGGGTAGCGGGGGACCCGGAGACCCAGTACTTC. This encodes CASSPSGWVAGDPETQYF.

The chain combines TRBV9 with TRBJ1-6; TRBD1 agrees at 7 bases. Germline CDR1 SGDLS, CDR2 YYNGEE. The J segment lost 8 bases and the V segment lost 3 bases, leaving 5 bases of the junction unmatched. The CDR3 has 14 amino acids. For the CDR3, the DNA is TGTGCCAGCAGCGCGAGGACAGGAGATTCACCCCTCCACTTT. Encoded protein: CASSARTGDSPLHF.

This clone was detected only once. The chain uses TRBV27 and TRBJ1-5, with 7 bases identical to TRBD1. This CDR3 region has 15 residues. CDR1 and CDR2 (germline): MNHEY, SMNVEV (reference sequence). With V trimmed by 5 bases and J by 3 bases, 7 bases remained unmatched. The CDR3 spells CASSPSGQNNQPQHF. The CDR3 DNA follows: TGTGCCAGCAGTCCTTCGGGACAGAACAATCAGCCCCAGCATTTT.

The chain is built from TRBV6-5 and TRBJ1-2; TRBD1 matches 9 bases. CDR3 size: 14 residues. Germline V gene lookup returns CDR1 MNHEY and CDR2 SVGAGI. V gave up 9 bases and J gave up 1 base; unmatched junction bases: 6. The CDR3 sequence is CASEQGALNYGYTF. For the CDR3, the DNA is TGTGCCAGTGAACAGGGGGCGCTTAACTATGGCTACACCTTC.

The chain carries TRBV11-3 and TRBJ1-2; 8 nucleotides agree with TRBD1. The germline gives CDR1 SGHNT, CDR2 YENEEA. CDR3 size: 12 residues. V was clipped by 5 bases and J by 8 bases; unmatched bases: 4. CDR3: CASSRRGPGYTF. Written as DNA, the CDR3 is TGTGCCAGCAGCCGCAGGGGGCCGGGCTACACCTTC.

V and J are TRBV5-1 and TRBJ2-3; 8 bases are a match to TRBD1. CDR1 SGHRS and CDR2 YFSETQ come from the germline V gene. The CDR3 consists of 15 residues. V shed 4 bases, J shed 1 base, and the junction held 5 bases outside the gene matches. CDR3 nucleotide sequence: TGCGCCAGCAGCCAACAACAGGGGGGCACAGATACGCAGTATTTT. The encoded protein is CASSQQQGGTDTQYF. The full variable domain, its missing parts supplied by reference TRBV5-1 and TRBJ2-3, is KAGVTQTPRYLIKTRGQQVTLSCSPISGHRSVSWYQQTPGQGLQFLFEYFSETQRNKGNFPGRFSGRQFSNSRSEMNVSTLELGDSALYLCASSQQQGGTDTQYFGPGTRLTVL.

The chain employs TRBV6-1 and TRBJ2-1; D possibly corresponds to TRBD2 (6 bases). The V end was cut by 8 bases, the J end by 0 bases, with 11 bases between. The CDR3 extends over 14 amino acids. Germline V lookup: CDR1 MNHNS, CDR2 SASEGT. In DNA form, the CDR3 reads TGTGCCAGCGCCTGGGGGGTCTCCTACAATGAGCAGTTCTTC. Protein: CASAWGVSYNEQFF.